What follows are 29 T cell receptor beta chains derived from one specimen sequenced in a study of T cell responses to AZD1222 COVID-19 vaccine. Assay: immunoSEQ multiplex PCR; the TCRdb copy retains only in-frame clones and omits some. The data show some 150,000 clones, nearly 95% seen once. The source material was peripheral blood, sampled on day 0 of AZD1222 vaccination. The receptors here all came from an adult in good health.

This sequence joins TRBV4-1 and TRBJ2-3, with 8 bases identical to TRBD2. The junction had 5 bases not matched to a gene; V was cut back by 3 bases and J by 0 bases. The germline CDR1 and CDR2 sequences are MGHRA and YSYEKL. The length of the CDR3 is 16 residues. CDR3 DNA sequence: TGCGCCAGCAGCCATCCCGGGGGGGTAAGCACAGATACGCAGTATTTT. Its protein product is CASSHPGGVSTDTQYF.

The V gene is TRBV7-9, the J gene TRBJ2-7; 7 nucleotides match TRBD1. V lost 5 bases and J lost 5; bases outside the gene matches: 6. There are 13 residues in the CDR3. Germline V gene data show CDR1 as SEHNR and CDR2 as FQNEAQ (reference sequence). CDR3 protein: CASSPADRHEQYF. CDR3 in DNA: TGTGCCAGCAGCCCAGCGGACAGGCACGAGCAGTACTTC.

This chain connects TRBV4-1 to TRBJ1-2, with TRBD1 matching over 10 bases. This CDR3 comprises 18 residues. With V trimmed by 2 bases and J by 4 bases, 13 bases remained unmatched. Germline CDR1 and CDR2: MGHRA and YSYEKL. For the CDR3, the DNA is TGCGCCAGCAGCCAAAAACAATACCCGGGACAGGGGTTCTATGGCTACACCTTC. Amino acid sequence: CASSQKQYPGQGFYGYTF.

The chain links TRBV7-2 to TRBJ2-7; a possible D gene is TRBD1 (6 bases). V lost 3 bases, J lost 6 bases, and 9 bases lay in between. This CDR3 contains 12 residues. Germline lookup yields CDR1 SGHTA and CDR2 FQGNSA. CDR3 sequence: CASSLTGTEQYF. CDR3 nucleotide sequence: TGTGCCAGCAGCTTGACAGGAACCGAGCAGTACTTC.

The genes are TRBV5-6 and TRBJ2-7, with D uncertain. This CDR3 contains 15 residues. Trimming shortened V by 1 base and J by 4 bases, and 15 bases separated the two germline ends. The V gene's germline CDR1 is SGHDT and CDR2 YYEEEE. As DNA, the CDR3 is TGTGCCAGCAGCTTGATCGTCTATACTTGGTACGAGCAGTACTTC. Protein sequence: CASSLIVYTWYEQYF. The complete variable domain, with remaining parts taken from reference TRBV5-6 and TRBJ2-7, reads DAGVTQSPTHLIKTRGQQVTLRCSPKSGHDTVSWYQQALGQGPQFIFQYYEEEERQRGNFPDRFSGHQFPNYSSELNVNALLLGDSALYLCASSLIVYTWYEQYFGPGTRLTVT.

V and J are TRBV5-1 and TRBJ2-7; perhaps D is TRBD1 or TRBD2 (6 bases each). CDR3 size: 18 residues. The germline V and J ends were trimmed by 0 bases and 3 bases, with 22 bases remaining between them. From germline, CDR1 is SGHRS and CDR2 YFSETQ. In DNA, the CDR3 is TGCGCCAGCAGCTTGGGAGTGGGGGGCCGATTAGATGGCTACGAGCAGTACTTC. Its protein is CASSLGVGGRLDGYEQYF.

V and J are TRBV19 and TRBJ2-1; D call uncertain. V shed 3 bases and J shed 1 base, with 13 bases lying between them. Germline CDR1 reads LNHDA; CDR2 reads SQIVND (reference sequence). The CDR3 loop spans 16 amino acids. The CDR3 reads CASSIGIAISYNEQFF. For the CDR3, the DNA is TGTGCCAGTAGTATTGGGATTGCCATTTCCTACAATGAGCAGTTCTTC.

This sequence joins TRBV5-1 and TRBJ1-1; 7 nucleotides agree with TRBD1. The V gene's germline CDR1 is SGHRS and CDR2 YFSETQ. CDR3 size: 13 residues. After removal of 10 bases from V and 0 bases from J, the junction contained 6 bases not matched to a gene. The CDR3 spells CASRTGMNTEAFF. The CDR3 DNA follows: TGCGCCTCCCGGACAGGCATGAACACTGAAGCTTTCTTT. Full variable domain (rest looked up from reference TRBV5-1 and TRBJ1-1): KAGVTQTPRYLIKTRGQQVTLSCSPISGHRSVSWYQQTPGQGLQFLFEYFSETQRNKGNFPGRFSGRQFSNSRSEMNVSTLELGDSALYLCASRTGMNTEAFFGQGTRLTVV.

This chain links TRBV7-2 with TRBJ1-6, with D possibly matching TRBD1 (5 bases). In germline, CDR1 is SGHTA, CDR2 FQGNSA. V lost 5 bases, J lost 7 bases, and 12 bases lay in between. The CDR3 runs to 14 residues. The CDR3 region has the DNA TGTGCCAGCAGCGCAACAGGATTCAATTCACCCCTCCACTTT. Translated, it gives CASSATGFNSPLHF.

V is TRBV11-2 and J is TRBJ2-1; tentatively, D is TRBD2 (5 bases). Germline-derived CDR1 and CDR2 are SGHAT and FQNNGV. The CDR3 spans 15 residues. V was pared by 1 base and J by 9 bases, with 16 bases between. CDR3 in amino acids: CASSLARGLEGEQFF. In DNA, the CDR3 is TGTGCCAGCAGCTTAGCCCGGGGTCTTGAAGGTGAGCAGTTCTTC. Complete variable domain (other parts from reference TRBV11-2 and TRBJ2-1): EAGVAQSPRYKIIEKRQSVAFWCNPISGHATLYWYQQILGQGPKLLIQFQNNGVVDDSQLPKDRFSAERLKGVDSTLKIQPAKLEDSAVYLCASSLARGLEGEQFFGPGTRLTVL.

This rearrangement joins TRBV7-2 to TRBJ1-2, with 10 bases fitting TRBD1. The CDR3 is 16 amino acids. Per the germline V gene, CDR1 is SGHTA and CDR2 is FQGNSA. V gave up 1 base and J gave up 4 bases; unmatched junction bases: 6. The DNA of the CDR3 is TGTGCCAGCAGCTTAGTATCGGGACAGGGGACCTATGGCTACACCTTC. This encodes CASSLVSGQGTYGYTF.

This chain joins TRBV10-3 and TRBJ2-7; D remains ambiguous. V was shortened by 0 bases and J by 7 bases, with 16 bases between the two germline ends. The CDR3 has 15 amino acids. Germline CDR1 reads ENHRY; CDR2 reads SYGVKD. CDR3: CAISESVMGLEEQYF. CDR3 nucleotide sequence: TGTGCCATCAGTGAGTCAGTGATGGGGTTGGAAGAGCAGTACTTC.

The J gene is TRBJ1-4, the V gene TRBV28; no clear D gene. The V end lost 3 bases, the J end lost 5 bases, and 7 bases lay between the germline ends. Per the germline V gene, CDR1 is MDHEN and CDR2 is SYDVKM. The CDR3 is 13 amino acids. The CDR3 loop is CASSFSRNEKLFF. CDR3 nucleotides: TGTGCCAGCAGTTTTAGTAGGAATGAAAAACTGTTTTTT.

V and J are TRBV7-2 and TRBJ2-7; 9 nucleotides match TRBD1. Per the germline V gene, CDR1 is SGHTA and CDR2 is FQGNSA. The V and J ends lost 4 bases and 5 bases, in that order; junction bases with no gene match: 3. This CDR3 contains 13 residues. Here the CDR3 reads CASSSGQGNEQYF. DNA of the CDR3: TGTGCCAGCAGCTCGGGACAGGGTAACGAGCAGTACTTC.

The chain has TRBV5-1 and TRBJ1-1; D not resolved. Trimming took off 1 base at V and 3 bases at J, with 13 bases between the two ends. There are 15 residues in the CDR3. Germline loops: CDR1 SGHRS, CDR2 YFSETQ. This CDR3 reads CASSLWPRPDTEAFF. The CDR3 DNA follows: TGCGCCAGCAGCTTGTGGCCTCGACCGGACACTGAAGCTTTCTTT.

The chain combines TRBV15 with TRBJ2-1; D may be TRBD2 (5 bases). With 5 bases removed from V and 4 bases from J, the gap between germline ends came to 12 bases. The V gene's germline CDR1 is LNHNV and CDR2 YYDKDF (reference sequence). The CDR3 covers 14 residues. This chain's CDR3 is CATSGGRRYNEQFF. CDR3 nucleotides: TGTGCCACCAGCGGCGGACGGAGGTACAATGAGCAGTTCTTC. Full variable domain (remainder filled in from reference TRBV15 and TRBJ2-1): DAMVIQNPRYQVTQFGKPVTLSCSQTLNHNVMYWYQQKSSQAPKLLFHYYDKDFNNEADTPDNFQSRRPNTSFCFLDIRSPGLGDTAMYLCATSGGRRYNEQFFGPGTRLTVL.

CDR3 in amino acids: CASSPPTGENTGELFF. The CDR3 bases are TGTGCCAGCAGTCCCCCTACAGGGGAGAACACCGGGGAGCTGTTTTTT. The V and J genes are TRBV3-1 (or the pseudogene TRBV3-2) and TRBJ2-2; 7 bases map to TRBD1. The ends lost 6 bases at V and 1 base at J; junction bases unmatched: 8. Germline loops: CDR1 LGHDT, CDR2 YNNKEL (reference sequence). There are 16 residues in the CDR3.

The DNA for the CDR3 is TGTGCCAGCAGCTTAGAGGTTCTTCAGCCCCAGCATTTT. This gives the protein CASSLEVLQPQHF. The chain links TRBV11-2 to TRBJ1-5; D is unresolved. This CDR3 spans 13 amino acids. Germline assignment: CDR1 SGHAT and CDR2 FQNNGV. Trimming left V 0 bases short and J 6 bases short, with 6 bases between.

The V gene is TRBV7-9, the J gene TRBJ2-1, with D hard to call. Germline values: CDR1 SEHNR, CDR2 FQNEAQ (reference sequence). The V and J ends lost 1 base and 8 bases respectively, with 9 bases between them. The CDR3 length is 13 residues. The CDR3 protein is CASSLEVRDEQFF. The DNA for the CDR3 is TGTGCCAGCAGCTTAGAGGTTCGGGATGAGCAGTTCTTC.

The genes are TRBV28 and TRBJ1-5; 7 bases are shared with TRBD1. CDR1 and CDR2 from the germline V gene are MDHEN and SYDVKM. V shed 5 bases, J shed 5 bases, and the junction held 6 bases outside the gene matches. This CDR3 region has 14 residues. CDR3 nucleotide sequence: TGTGCCAGCAGTCAGGGGGGCGAGGATCAGCCCCAGCATTTT. This encodes CASSQGGEDQPQHF.

This clone was picked up a small number of times. V is TRBV19 and J is TRBJ1-1; maybe TRBD1 (6 bases). Trimming cost V 7 bases and J 1 base, with 10 bases left between them. Germline assignment: CDR1 LNHDA and CDR2 SQIVND (reference sequence). The CDR3 is made up of 13 amino acids. CDR3 residues: CASTRTENTEAFF. CDR3 coding DNA: TGTGCCAGTACCCGGACAGAGAACACTGAAGCTTTCTTT.

V usage is TRBV29-1 and J usage is TRBJ1-1; perhaps TRBD1 as D (5 bases). V was shortened by 8 bases and J by 8 bases, with 18 bases between the two germline ends. Germline-derived CDR1 and CDR2 are SQVTM and ANQGSEA. The CDR3 totals 12 residues. The DNA of the CDR3 is TGCAGCCCACTGGGAGGGGATGGAGAAGCTTTCTTT. It specifies CSPLGGDGEAFF.

The CDR3 sequence: CASGTRYSNQPQHF. CDR3 nucleotides: TGTGCCAGTGGGACACGTTATAGCAATCAGCCCCAGCATTTT. This chain joins TRBV19 and TRBJ1-5, with D possibly matching TRBD1 (6 bases). V shed 8 bases and J shed 0 bases, with 11 bases lying between them. The germline CDR1 and CDR2 sequences are LNHDA and SQIVND (reference sequence). The CDR3 has 14 residues.

This sequence joins TRBV28 and TRBJ2-3; the D gene could be TRBD1 or TRBD2 (5 bases each). This CDR3 has 16 residues. Trimming cost V 5 bases and J 3 bases, with 18 bases left between them. CDR1 is MDHEN and CDR2 is SYDVKM in the germline V gene. The CDR3 bases are TGTGCCAGCAGTGACCCTCGGAGGACACCGACAGATACGCAGTATTTT. Protein sequence: CASSDPRRTPTDTQYF.

This clone appeared a single time. The genes are TRBV18 and TRBJ1-1; D perhaps matches TRBD1 (5 bases). The germline CDR1 and CDR2 sequences are KGHSH and LQKENI. The CDR3 runs to 14 residues. V was pared by 3 bases and J by 0 bases, with 8 bases between. This CDR3 is CASSPGAMNTEAFF. DNA for the CDR3: TGTGCCAGCTCACCTGGGGCCATGAACACTGAAGCTTTCTTT.

This chain joins TRBV12-3 or TRBV12-4 and TRBJ1-1, with D possibly being TRBD1 (6 bases). The V end lost 6 bases, the J end lost 3 bases, and 11 bases lay between the germline ends. This CDR3 is built from 13 residues. CDR3 DNA sequence: TGTGCCAGCAGGATTACAGGGTACACTGAAGCTTTCTTT. This gives the protein CASRITGYTEAFF.

The chain uses TRBV21-1 and TRBJ2-1; the table calls TRBD2, which could not be checked here. TRBV21-1 is noted as a pseudogene. The CDR3 loop spans 16 amino acids. The CDR3 nucleotides are TGTGCCAGCAGCAAAGTGGTAGGGAGCTCCTACAATGAGCAGTTCTTC. Protein product: CASSKVVGSSYNEQFF.

This chain links TRBV24-1 with TRBJ2-1; D is tentatively TRBD1 or TRBD2 (5 bases each). Deletions cut 5 bases from V and 10 bases from J, with 14 bases between. Germline values: CDR1 KGHDR, CDR2 SFDVKD. The CDR3 loop spans 13 amino acids. In DNA, the CDR3 is TGTGCCACCAGTGTTCGGGACGGCGGGGAGCAGTTCTTC. Amino acid sequence: CATSVRDGGEQFF.

The genes are TRBV2 and TRBJ1-5; 9 nucleotides line up with TRBD1. The CDR3 consists of 15 residues. CDR1 SNHLY and CDR2 FYNNEI come from the germline V gene. Losses at the gene ends were 6 bases for V and 2 bases for J; bases not matched to a gene: 5. The CDR3 DNA reads TGTGCCAGCAGCGGGACAGGGCCGGGCAATCAGCCCCAGCATTTT. This gives the protein CASSGTGPGNQPQHF.